This T cell receptor beta chain stems from a study of shared clonotypes between healthy human individuals (dated by TCRdb to between 2020 and 2021). Background for the entire study: The cohort included a few men and a couple of women between 18 and 49 years of age. Per donor, three plates each were used for CD4 naive and CD4 memory, two for CD8 naive, and one for CD8 memory. To estimate repertoire size and how much clonotype sharing occurs between individuals, the study deeply sequenced the blood TCR repertoires of about five healthy adults. Different laboratories and diverse techniques were used to prepare libraries and sequence TCR repertoires, to increase sequencing depth and limit assay-specific biases. Leukapheresis yielded between about 0.85 and 9.5 billion PBMCs per donor.

Healthy HIV-negative adults with no recently reported acute infections or vaccinations were included as donors. Only Caucasian adults living in Nashville, Tennessee, USA were represented among the donors. Magnetic negative selection was used to enrich CD4+ T cells, after which naive cells were positively selected on CD45RA and the negative fraction became the memory subset. Blood was collected by leukapheresis, and PBMCs were isolated by Ficoll-Histopaque density gradient centrifugation and then cryopreserved in liquid nitrogen vapor phase. Analytical flow cytometry was used to check the purity and quantity of each magnetically sorted T cell population. From each sorted fraction, genomic DNA was isolated and quantified by UV absorbance on a Nanodrop 2000c. Study-wide conclusions, independent of this receptor: Sampling was limited to blood, and TCR repertoires in tissue likely differ from TCR repertoires in blood. The genetic and exposure-history diversity represented was limited by the small number of donors. When a handful of donors were compared, the shared fraction of clonotypes was about 5% for naive CD4, roughly 3.4% for naive CD8, 2% to 2.5% for memory CD4, and around 0.4% for memory CD8. Even with the large sequencing depth, rarefaction of the sorted-subset datasets indicated that sequencing was incomplete. Pairwise subsampling indicated that sequencing depth was expected to affect the degree of clonotype sharing among donors. Larger estimated clonotype richness was generally found for naive subsets than for memory subsets. Higher generation probabilities were observed for clonotypes shared by all four sorted-subset donors than for non-shared clonotypes.

TCR CDR3 regions were amplified from genomic DNA by multiplex PCR using the deep immunoSEQ assay. Extracted genomic DNA from each cell subset was spread evenly across all wells of several immunoSEQ 96-well plates, with each plate serving as a replicate. For sorted subsets, about 210 ng of genomic DNA, equivalent to roughly 33,000 T cell genomes, went into each replicate PCR. Purified libraries were quantified with a Qubit 3.0 fluorometer, sized on a Bioanalyzer 2100, and re-quantified with the KAPA Library Quantification kit. Each immunoSEQ 96-well plate was sequenced on its own single-read 150-cycle Illumina NextSeq 550 flow cell. Processing in the source paper ran as follows. Because the immunoSEQ output held only junctional sequences and lacked quality scores, the filtering could not match the filtering applied to full-length reads. Sequences were annotated with PyIR, a Python wrapper for IgBLAST v1.9, and V/J genes and CDR3 were assigned using IMGT germline references. Reads were removed for weak V/J assignments (E-value above 1e-6), missing CDR3, stop codons, out-of-frame junctions, or ambiguous translated residues. V3J clonotypes were defined as sequences sharing the same inferred V gene, J gene, and CDR3 amino acid sequence. Percentage overlap between repertoires was calculated by dividing the number of shared unique clonotypes by the size of the smaller repertoire. Repertoire richness was assessed with RTK rarefaction, the Chao1 estimator, and Recon v2.1 estimates of unobserved clonotypes. For all TCRbeta clonotypes obtained by the gDNA method from a handful of donors, generation probabilities were computed with OLGA. This is the immuneACCESS table as TCRdb keeps it, with only in-frame sequences that have V and J called. A part of the clones is gone; compared with another copy, unresolved V genes explain less than half, and the rest is unexplained. V, J and clone size were drawn from that table, and D and trimming were deduced from the DNA. The table for this sample lists under 1,100,000 clones; roughly 80% of them were counted only once. Of the sample, approximately 1.5% falls within the top ten clones.

CDR1 and CDR2, looked up from the germline V gene, are MGHDK and SYGVNS. The CDR3 numbers 16 residues from cysteine through phenylalanine. The kept DNA is CDR3 alone, 48 bases in frame from the first base. Clipping removes 1 base from V and 0 bases from J, with 3 as the unmatched junction base count. The sample holds a few counts of this clone. Its antigen is currently not known. Per-nucleotide qualities are absent, and no much larger clonotype sits a single base away. The sequencing input was memory CD4+ T cells sorted from blood. Taken with the paper, the label for cell subset or site translates to: CD45RA-negative fraction. This TCR was sampled from a man aged 18 to 30 in good health. This chain joins TRBV25-1 to TRBJ2-3, with 8 middle bases fitting TRBD1. The CDR3 amino acid sequence is: CASSESTGVSTDTQYF. The bases read TGTGCCAGCAGTGAATCGACAGGGGTCAGCACAGATACGCAGTATTTT. With the rest looked up from the reference TRBV25-1 and TRBJ2-3 genes rather than sequenced, the full variable domain is EADIYQTPRYLVIGTGKKITLECSQTMGHDKMYWYQQDPGMELHLIHYSYGVNSTEKGDLSSESTVSRIRTEHFPLTLESARPSHTSQYLCASSESTGVSTDTQYFGPGTRLTVL.